The rows below give T cell receptor beta chains drawn from one sample of a study of cytomegalovirus exposure and HLA in healthy donors. Profiling relied on immunoSEQ multiplex PCR, and the TCRdb table lists in-frame clones only, not all of them. The sample carries 130,000 to 150,000 clones, around 80% recorded once. Sequencing used PBMCs. Receptor source: a man aged 40-49 years in good health and CMV-seropositive. Both conserved end residues are part of each CDR3. D genes are given only for firm matches. Clone size is given for some rows only: seen once, a few or many times, or a class if the clone is expanded.

- | TRBJ1-1 | TRBV6-6 | - | TGTGCCAGCAGTTTAGAAGCTCCATACTCGGCTTTCTTT | CASSLEAPYSAFF
- | TRBJ2-7 | TRBV6-5 | TRBD2 | TGTGCCAGCAGTAGCGGGAGTTCTACGTACGAGCAGTACTTC | CASSSGSSTYEQYF
- | TRBJ1-5 | TRBV10-3 | - | TGTGCCATCAGTGAGGGTGAAACAGACCATCAGCCCCAGCATTTT | CAISEGETDHQPQHF
- | TRBJ2-7 | TRBV4-2 | - | TGTGCCAGCAGCCAGGGACAAAGGAACTACGAGCAGTACTTC | CASSQGQRNYEQYF
- | TRBJ2-7 | TRBV6-6 | - | TGTGCCAGCAGTTATAGTAGTTACGAGCAGTACTTC | CASSYSSYEQYF
- | TRBJ2-5 | TRBV7-9 | TRBD2 | TGTGCCAGCAGATCTGAGAGGACTAGCGGGTGGGGAGGAGTTGAGACCCAGTACTTC | CASRSERTSGWGGVETQYF
- | TRBJ1-4 | TRBV7-2 | - | TGTGCCAGCAGCTTAGATGTTCTTGGGCTTAATGAAAAACTGTTTTTT | CASSLDVLGLNEKLFF
- | TRBJ2-7 | TRBV4-2 | - | TGTGCCAGCAGCCAAGACATACAGGGTTACACCTACGAGCAGTACTTC | CASSQDIQGYTYEQYF
- | TRBJ2-2 | TRBV19 | - | TGTGCCAGTAGTATTCAGGGGAACACCGGGGAGCTGTTTTTT | CASSIQGNTGELFF
- | TRBJ1-1 | TRBV28 | TRBD1 | TGTGCCAGCAGTTCGCGGACAGGGCCCCGTGGCACTGAAGCTTTCTTT | CASSSRTGPRGTEAFF
- | TRBJ2-1 | TRBV11-2 | TRBD2 | TGTGCCAGCAGCTCGACTAGCGGGAGCTCCTACAATGAGCAGTTCTTC | CASSSTSGSSYNEQFF
- | TRBJ2-5 | TRBV19 | - | TGTGCCAGTAGTATAGGGCGGAACCAAGAGACCCAGTACTTC | CASSIGRNQETQYF
- | TRBJ2-5 | TRBV27 | - | TGTGCCAGCAGTTTTGATAACTCACCCACAACAGGGCCTCAAGAGACCCAGTACTTC | CASSFDNSPTTGPQETQYF
- | TRBJ2-7 | TRBV30 | - | TGTGCCGCCTCTAACTACGAGCAGTACTTC | CAASNYEQYF
- | TRBJ2-7 | TRBV5-1 | TRBD1 | TGCGCCAGCAGCTTGCGTCCGGGACAGGGGAGTTACGAGCAGTACTTC | CASSLRPGQGSYEQYF
once | TRBJ1-5 | TRBV2 | TRBD1 | TGTGCCAGCAAATCACAGGGGGCTTATAGCAATCAGCCCCAGCATTTT | CASKSQGAYSNQPQHF
- | TRBJ2-2 | TRBV27 | TRBD2 | TGTGCCAGCAGTCAAACCCTGACTAGCGGGAGACTGGGCGGGGAGCTGTTTTTT | CASSQTLTSGRLGGELFF
- | TRBJ2-5 | TRBV15 | TRBD1 | TGTGCCACCAGCAGAGATACTGGCAGGGGGGAGACCCAGTACTTC | CATSRDTGRGETQYF
- | TRBJ1-4 | TRBV21-1 | - | TGTGCCAGCAGCTTACCAGACTCTCCGACTAATGAAAAACTGTTTTTT | CASSLPDSPTNEKLFF
- | TRBJ2-1 | TRBV18 | - | TGTGCCAGCTCACTGCAGGGATACAATGAGCAGTTCTTC | CASSLQGYNEQFF
few | TRBJ1-5 | TRBV5-5 | TRBD1 | TGTGCCAGCAGCTTGGTGGTAGGCAGGGGGTCGGGGCAGCCCCAGCATTTT | CASSLVVGRGSGQPQHF
- | TRBJ2-3 | TRBV28 | TRBD1 | TGTGCCAGCAGTTTCGGCAGGGGGCTGCTCACAGATACGCAGTATTTT | CASSFGRGLLTDTQYF
- | TRBJ2-1 | TRBV7-9 | TRBD1 | TGTGCCAGCAGACCGGCTCCATGGGGACAGGGGAGATGGTATGAGCAGTTCTTC | CASRPAPWGQGRWYEQFF